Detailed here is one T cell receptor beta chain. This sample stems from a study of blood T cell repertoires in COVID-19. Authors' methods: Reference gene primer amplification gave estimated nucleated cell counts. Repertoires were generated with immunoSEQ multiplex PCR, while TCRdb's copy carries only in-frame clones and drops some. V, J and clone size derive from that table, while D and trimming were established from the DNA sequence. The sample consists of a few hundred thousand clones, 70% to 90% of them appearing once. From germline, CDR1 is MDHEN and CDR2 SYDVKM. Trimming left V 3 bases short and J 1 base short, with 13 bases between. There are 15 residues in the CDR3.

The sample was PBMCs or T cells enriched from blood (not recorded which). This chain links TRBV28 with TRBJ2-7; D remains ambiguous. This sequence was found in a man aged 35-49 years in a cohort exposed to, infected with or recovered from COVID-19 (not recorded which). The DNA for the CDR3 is TGTGCCAGCAGTTTTGTCCTACTTAATTCCTACGAGCAGTACTTC. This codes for CASSFVLLNSYEQYF.